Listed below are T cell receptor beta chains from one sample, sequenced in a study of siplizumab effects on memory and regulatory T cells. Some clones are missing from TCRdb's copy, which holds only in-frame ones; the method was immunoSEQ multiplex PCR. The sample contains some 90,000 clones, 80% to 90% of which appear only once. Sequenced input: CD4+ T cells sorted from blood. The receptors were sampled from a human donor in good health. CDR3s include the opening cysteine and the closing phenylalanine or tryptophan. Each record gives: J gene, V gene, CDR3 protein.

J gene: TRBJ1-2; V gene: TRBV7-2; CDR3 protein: CASSLATGWSYGYTF
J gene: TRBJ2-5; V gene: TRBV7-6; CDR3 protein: CASSSDRGSVTQYF
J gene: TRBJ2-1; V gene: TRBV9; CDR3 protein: CASSVGQGPHNEQFF
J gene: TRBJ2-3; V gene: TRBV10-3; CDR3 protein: CAISEDGLAGPPGTQYF
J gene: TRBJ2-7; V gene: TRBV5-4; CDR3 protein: CASSLAVNRVCEQYF
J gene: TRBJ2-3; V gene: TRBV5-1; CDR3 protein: CASSSKGGFTDTQYF
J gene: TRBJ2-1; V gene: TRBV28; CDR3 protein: CASSARLAGGSEQFF
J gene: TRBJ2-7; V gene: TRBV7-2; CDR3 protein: CASRRTGSLTYEQYF
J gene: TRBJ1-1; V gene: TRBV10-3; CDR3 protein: CAISESFGRSEAFF
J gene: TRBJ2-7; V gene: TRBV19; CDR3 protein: CASSISTSGTYEQYF
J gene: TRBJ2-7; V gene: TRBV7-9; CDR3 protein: CASSAGLATHEQYF